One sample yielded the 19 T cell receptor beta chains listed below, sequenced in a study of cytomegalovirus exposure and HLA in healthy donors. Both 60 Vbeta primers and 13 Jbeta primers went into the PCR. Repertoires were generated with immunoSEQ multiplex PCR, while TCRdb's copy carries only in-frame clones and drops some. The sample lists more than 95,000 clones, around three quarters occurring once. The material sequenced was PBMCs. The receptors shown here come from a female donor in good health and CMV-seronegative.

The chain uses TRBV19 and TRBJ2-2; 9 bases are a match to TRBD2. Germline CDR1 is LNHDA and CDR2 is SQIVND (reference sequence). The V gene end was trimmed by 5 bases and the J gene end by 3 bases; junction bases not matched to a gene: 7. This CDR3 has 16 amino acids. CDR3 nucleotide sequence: TGTGCCAGTAGTGAGGGCCTAGCGGGATACACCGGGGAGCTGTTTTTT. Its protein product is CASSEGLAGYTGELFF.

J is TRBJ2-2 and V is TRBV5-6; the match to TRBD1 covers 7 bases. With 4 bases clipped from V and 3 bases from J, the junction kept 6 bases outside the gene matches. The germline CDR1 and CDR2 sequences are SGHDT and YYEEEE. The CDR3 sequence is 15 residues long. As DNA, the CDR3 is TGTGCCAGCAGCCACAGGGGATATTACACCGGGGAGCTGTTTTTT. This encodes CASSHRGYYTGELFF.

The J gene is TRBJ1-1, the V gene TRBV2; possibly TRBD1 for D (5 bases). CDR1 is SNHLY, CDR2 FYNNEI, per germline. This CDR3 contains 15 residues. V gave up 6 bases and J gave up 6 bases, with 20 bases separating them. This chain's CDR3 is CASRIRQWGTAEAFF. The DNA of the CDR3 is TGTGCCAGCAGGATCAGACAGTGGGGCACCGCTGAAGCTTTCTTT.

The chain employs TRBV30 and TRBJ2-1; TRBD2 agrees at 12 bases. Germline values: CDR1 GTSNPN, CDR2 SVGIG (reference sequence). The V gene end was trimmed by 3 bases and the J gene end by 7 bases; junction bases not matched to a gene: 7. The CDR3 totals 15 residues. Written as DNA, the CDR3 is TGTGCCTGGAGCGCAACTAGCGGGAGGTTTAATGAGCAGTTCTTC. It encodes CAWSATSGRFNEQFF.

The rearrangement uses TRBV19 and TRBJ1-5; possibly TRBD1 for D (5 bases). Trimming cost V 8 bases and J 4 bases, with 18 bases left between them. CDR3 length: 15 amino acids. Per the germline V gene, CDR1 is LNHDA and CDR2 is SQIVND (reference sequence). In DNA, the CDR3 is TGTGCCAGTCAACGTGGGGGGAGGAGTAATCAGCCCCAGCATTTT. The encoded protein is CASQRGGRSNQPQHF.

CDR3 region: CASSPRDRGGGELFF. The CDR3 region has the DNA TGCGCCAGCAGCCCCCGGGACAGGGGCGGCGGGGAGCTGTTTTTT. The rearrangement joins TRBV5-1 to TRBJ2-2; 10 nucleotides match TRBD1. Germline CDR1 and CDR2: SGHRS and YFSETQ. With 4 bases clipped from V and 7 bases from J, the junction kept 7 bases outside the gene matches. This CDR3 is 15 amino acids long.

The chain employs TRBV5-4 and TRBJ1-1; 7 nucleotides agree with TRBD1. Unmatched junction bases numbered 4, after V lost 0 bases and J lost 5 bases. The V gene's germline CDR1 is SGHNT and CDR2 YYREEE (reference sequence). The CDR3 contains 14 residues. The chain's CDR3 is CASSLETGWTEAFF. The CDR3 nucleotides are TGTGCCAGCAGCTTGGAGACAGGGTGGACTGAAGCTTTCTTT.

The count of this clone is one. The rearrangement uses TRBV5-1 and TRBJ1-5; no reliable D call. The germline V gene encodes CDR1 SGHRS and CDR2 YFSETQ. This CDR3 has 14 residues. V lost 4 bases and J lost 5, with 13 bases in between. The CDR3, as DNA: TGCGCCAGCAGCACGTCCGGAGGCCATCAGCCCCAGCATTTT. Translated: CASSTSGGHQPQHF.

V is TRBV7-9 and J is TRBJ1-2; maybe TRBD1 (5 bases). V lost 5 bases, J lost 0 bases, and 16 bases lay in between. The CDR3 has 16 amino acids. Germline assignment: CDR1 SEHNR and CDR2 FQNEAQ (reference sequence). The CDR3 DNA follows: TGTGCCAGCAGCCTCACTTCGGGCAGGGCTAACTATGGCTACACCTTC. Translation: CASSLTSGRANYGYTF.

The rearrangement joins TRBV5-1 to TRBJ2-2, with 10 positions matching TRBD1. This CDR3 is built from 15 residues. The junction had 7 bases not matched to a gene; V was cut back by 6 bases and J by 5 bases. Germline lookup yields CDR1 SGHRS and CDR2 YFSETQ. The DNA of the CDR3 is TGCGCCAGCAACCGACAGGGGGCAAGGACCGGGGAGCTGTTTTTT. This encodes CASNRQGARTGELFF. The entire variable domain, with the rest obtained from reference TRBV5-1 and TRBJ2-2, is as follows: KAGVTQTPRYLIKTRGQQVTLSCSPISGHRSVSWYQQTPGQGLQFLFEYFSETQRNKGNFPGRFSGRQFSNSRSEMNVSTLELGDSALYLCASNRQGARTGELFFGEGSRLTVL.

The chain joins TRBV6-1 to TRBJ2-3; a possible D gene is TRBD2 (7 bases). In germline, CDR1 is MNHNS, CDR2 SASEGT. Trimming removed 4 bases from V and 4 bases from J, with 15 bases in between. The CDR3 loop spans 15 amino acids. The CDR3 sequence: CASSVQGGGADTQYF. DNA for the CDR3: TGTGCCAGCAGTGTTCAGGGAGGGGGTGCAGATACGCAGTATTTT.

CDR3 sequence reads: CASSPQAGMDYGYTF. DNA of the CDR3: TGTGCCAGCAGTCCCCAGGCGGGGATGGACTATGGCTACACCTTC. This chain uses TRBV5-4 with TRBJ1-2; D uncertain. CDR1 is SGHNT, CDR2 YYREEE, per germline (reference sequence). V was shortened by 5 bases and J by 3 bases, with 17 bases between the two germline ends. The CDR3 is made up of 15 amino acids.

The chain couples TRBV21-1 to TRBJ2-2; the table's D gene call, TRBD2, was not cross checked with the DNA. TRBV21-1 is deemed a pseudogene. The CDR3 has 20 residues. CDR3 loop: CASSKGPLVTSGLNTGELFF. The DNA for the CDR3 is TGTGCCAGCAGCAAAGGACCACTCGTGACTAGCGGGTTGAACACCGGGGAGCTGTTTTTT.

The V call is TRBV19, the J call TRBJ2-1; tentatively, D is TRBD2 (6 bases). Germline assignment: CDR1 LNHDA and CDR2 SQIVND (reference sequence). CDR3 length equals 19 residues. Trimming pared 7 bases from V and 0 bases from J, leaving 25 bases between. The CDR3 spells CASTPGGARGGISYNEQFF. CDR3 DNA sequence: TGTGCCAGTACCCCCGGCGGGGCTCGGGGAGGAATCTCCTACAATGAGCAGTTCTTC.

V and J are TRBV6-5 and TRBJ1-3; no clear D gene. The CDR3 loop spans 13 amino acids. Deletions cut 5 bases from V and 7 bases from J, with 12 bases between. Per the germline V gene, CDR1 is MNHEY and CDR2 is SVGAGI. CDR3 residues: CASSVERRNTIYF. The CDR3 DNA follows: TGTGCCAGCAGTGTTGAACGGCGGAACACCATATATTTT.

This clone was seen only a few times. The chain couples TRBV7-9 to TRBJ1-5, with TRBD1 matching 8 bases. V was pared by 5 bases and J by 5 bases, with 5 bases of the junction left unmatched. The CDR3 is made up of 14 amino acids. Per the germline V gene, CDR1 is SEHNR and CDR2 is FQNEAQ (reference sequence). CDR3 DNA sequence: TGTGCCAGCAGCGAGGGACAGGTTGATCAGCCCCAGCATTTT. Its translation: CASSEGQVDQPQHF.

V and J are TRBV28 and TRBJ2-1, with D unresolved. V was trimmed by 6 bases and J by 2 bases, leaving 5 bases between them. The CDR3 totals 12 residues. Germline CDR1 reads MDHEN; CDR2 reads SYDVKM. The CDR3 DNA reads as TGTGCCAGCAGCCTACCCTACAATGAGCAGTTCTTC. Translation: CASSLPYNEQFF.

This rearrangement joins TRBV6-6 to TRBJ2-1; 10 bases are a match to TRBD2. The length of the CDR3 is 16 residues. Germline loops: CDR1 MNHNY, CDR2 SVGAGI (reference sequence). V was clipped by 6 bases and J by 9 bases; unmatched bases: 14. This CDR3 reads CASSAIPSGSYGEQFF. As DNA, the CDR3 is TGTGCCAGCAGCGCAATCCCTAGCGGGAGTTATGGTGAGCAGTTCTTC.

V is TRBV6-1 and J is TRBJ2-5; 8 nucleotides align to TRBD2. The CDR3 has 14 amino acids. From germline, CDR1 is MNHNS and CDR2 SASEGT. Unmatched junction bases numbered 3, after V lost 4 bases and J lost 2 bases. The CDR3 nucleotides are TGTGCCAGCAGTGGTAGCGGGGTACAAGAGACCCAGTACTTC. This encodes CASSGSGVQETQYF.